This is a list of T cell receptor beta chains from one sample in a study of T cells in localized non-small cell lung cancer. Generated by immunoSEQ multiplex PCR, the TCRdb table keeps only in-frame clones and is missing some. The profile shows roughly 4,600 clones, roughly 28% of them singletons. Sample: lung tumor tissue, taken before any cancer treatment. All receptors come from a man between 40 and 70 years old with stage III squamous cell lung carcinoma. Each CDR3 is given with its conserved first and last residue. D genes are given only for firm matches. Size values are once, few and many counts, or a class for expanded clones, and some rows have none.

v_gene: TRBV19; j_gene: TRBJ2-1; d_gene: NA; abundance: NA; CDR3aa: CASGPQGSGYNEQFF; CDR3nt: TGTGCCAGTGGCCCACAGGGAAGTGGATACAATGAGCAGTTCTTC
v_gene: TRBV19; j_gene: TRBJ2-3; d_gene: NA; abundance: few; CDR3aa: CASSISAVHTDTQYF; CDR3nt: TGTGCCAGTAGTATATCAGCGGTTCACACAGATACGCAGTATTTT
v_gene: TRBV9; j_gene: TRBJ1-5; d_gene: NA; abundance: NA; CDR3aa: CASSPGHSYSNQPQHF; CDR3nt: TGTGCCAGCAGCCCTGGCCACAGTTATAGCAATCAGCCCCAGCATTTT
v_gene: TRBV14; j_gene: TRBJ2-1; d_gene: TRBD2; abundance: NA; CDR3aa: CASSHYGGAYNEQFF; CDR3nt: TGTGCCAGCAGCCATTACGGGGGGGCATATAATGAGCAGTTCTTC
v_gene: TRBV19; j_gene: TRBJ2-1; d_gene: TRBD2; abundance: few; CDR3aa: CASSRGEYEQFF; CDR3nt: TGTGCCAGTAGTCGGGGGGAATATGAGCAGTTCTTC
v_gene: TRBV6-8; j_gene: TRBJ1-1; d_gene: NA; abundance: once; CDR3aa: CASSLTANTEAFF; CDR3nt: TGTGCCAGCAGTTTGACGGCGAACACTGAAGCTTTCTTT
v_gene: TRBV6-8; j_gene: TRBJ1-5; d_gene: NA; abundance: NA; CDR3aa: CASEGLPNQPQHF; CDR3nt: TGTGCCAGCGAGGGCCTTCCCAATCAGCCCCAGCATTTT
v_gene: TRBV19; j_gene: TRBJ1-5; d_gene: TRBD1; abundance: NA; CDR3aa: CASSDRGGQPQHF; CDR3nt: TGTGCCAGTAGTGACAGGGGCGGGCAGCCCCAGCATTTT
v_gene: TRBV6-8; j_gene: TRBJ2-5; d_gene: NA; abundance: NA; CDR3aa: CARPLDPGAGETQYF; CDR3nt: TGTGCCAGACCCCTAGATCCGGGCGCCGGAGAGACCCAGTACTTC
v_gene: TRBV19; j_gene: TRBJ2-3; d_gene: TRBD1; abundance: NA; CDR3aa: CASSRTGVGTQYF; CDR3nt: TGTGCCAGTAGTAGGACAGGGGTGGGTACGCAGTATTTT
v_gene: TRBV2; j_gene: TRBJ1-1; d_gene: TRBD1; abundance: NA; CDR3aa: CASSSGTGTEAFF; CDR3nt: TGTGCCAGCAGTTCCGGGACAGGGACTGAAGCTTTCTTT
v_gene: TRBV11-3; j_gene: TRBJ1-1; d_gene: NA; abundance: NA; CDR3aa: CASSRSGGLNTEAFF; CDR3nt: TGTGCCAGCAGCAGGTCTGGAGGACTGAACACTGAAGCTTTCTTT
v_gene: TRBV9; j_gene: TRBJ1-5; d_gene: TRBD1; abundance: few; CDR3aa: CASSVWTGYQPQHF; CDR3nt: TGTGCCAGCAGCGTTTGGACAGGGTATCAGCCCCAGCATTTT